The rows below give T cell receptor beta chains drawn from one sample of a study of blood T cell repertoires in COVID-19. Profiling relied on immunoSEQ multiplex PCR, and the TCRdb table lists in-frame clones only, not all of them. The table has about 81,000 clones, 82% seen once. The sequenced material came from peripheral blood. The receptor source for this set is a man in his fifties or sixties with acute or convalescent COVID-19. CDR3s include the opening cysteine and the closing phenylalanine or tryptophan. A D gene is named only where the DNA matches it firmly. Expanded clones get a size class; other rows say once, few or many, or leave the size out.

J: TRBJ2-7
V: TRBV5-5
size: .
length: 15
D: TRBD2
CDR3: CASSLVLAGSREQYF
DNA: TGTGCCAGCAGCTTGGTTCTAGCGGGGTCCCGCGAGCAGTACTTC

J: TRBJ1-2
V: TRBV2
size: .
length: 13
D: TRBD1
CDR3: CASSIWDRDGYTF
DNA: TGTGCCAGCAGCATATGGGACAGAGATGGCTACACCTTC

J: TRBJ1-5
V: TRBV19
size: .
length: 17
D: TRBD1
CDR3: CASSIGINRGLSQPQHF
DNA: TGTGCCAGTAGTATCGGAATAAACAGGGGTTTGAGTCAGCCCCAGCATTTT

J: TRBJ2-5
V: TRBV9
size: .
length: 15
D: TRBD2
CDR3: CASSPLGGGGETQYF
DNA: TGTGCCAGCAGCCCTCTGGGCGGGGGAGGGGAGACCCAGTACTTC

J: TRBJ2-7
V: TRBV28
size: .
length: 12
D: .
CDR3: CATGTTQYEQYF
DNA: TGTGCCACAGGAACAACCCAATACGAGCAGTACTTC

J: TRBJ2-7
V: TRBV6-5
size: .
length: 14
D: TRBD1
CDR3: CASGGGTGPYEQYF
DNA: TGTGCCAGCGGGGGGGGGACAGGGCCCTACGAGCAGTACTTC

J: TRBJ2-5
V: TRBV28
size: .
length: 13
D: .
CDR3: CASSWGVQETQYF
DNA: TGTGCCAGCAGTTGGGGCGTCCAAGAGACCCAGTACTTC

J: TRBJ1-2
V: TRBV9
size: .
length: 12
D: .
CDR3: CASSVLRQRCKF
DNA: TGTGCCAGCAGCGTCCTCAGACAGAGATGCAAATTC

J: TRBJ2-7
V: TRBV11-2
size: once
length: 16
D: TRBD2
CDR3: CASSWGLAGDVYEQYF
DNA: TGTGCCAGCAGCTGGGGACTAGCGGGGGATGTCTACGAGCAGTACTTC

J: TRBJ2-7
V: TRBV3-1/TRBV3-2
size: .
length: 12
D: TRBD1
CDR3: CAAQTGDHEQYF
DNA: TGTGCCGCCCAAACAGGGGATCACGAGCAGTACTTC

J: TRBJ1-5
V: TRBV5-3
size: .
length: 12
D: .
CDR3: CARTQGNQPQHF
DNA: TGTGCCAGGACCCAGGGAAATCAGCCCCAGCATTTT

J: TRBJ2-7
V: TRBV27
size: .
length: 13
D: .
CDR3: CASSPQGNYEQYF
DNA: TGTGCCAGCAGTCCCCAGGGGAACTACGAGCAGTACTTC

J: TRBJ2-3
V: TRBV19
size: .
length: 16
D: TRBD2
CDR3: CATNPGLAVGTDTQYF
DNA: TGTGCCACCAATCCGGGACTAGCGGTCGGAACAGATACGCAGTATTTT

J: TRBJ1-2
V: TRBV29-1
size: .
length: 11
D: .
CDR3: CSVESEGGYTF
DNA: TGCAGCGTTGAGTCGGAGGGGGGCTACACCTTC

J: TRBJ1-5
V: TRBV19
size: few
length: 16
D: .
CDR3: CASSIMAGHSNQPQHF
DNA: TGTGCCAGTAGTATAATGGCAGGCCATAGCAATCAGCCCCAGCATTTT

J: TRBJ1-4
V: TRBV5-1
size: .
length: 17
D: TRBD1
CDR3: CASSPENPGQLNEKLFF
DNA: TGCGCCAGCAGCCCAGAAAACCCGGGACAGCTTAATGAAAAACTGTTTTTT

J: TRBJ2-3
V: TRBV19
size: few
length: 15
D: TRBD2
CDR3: CASKKGLAGGDTQYF
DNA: TGTGCCAGTAAAAAGGGACTAGCGGGAGGAGATACGCAGTATTTT

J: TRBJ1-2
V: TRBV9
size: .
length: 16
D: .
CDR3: CASRVNEGTGPYGYTF
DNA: TGTGCCAGCAGGGTTAACGAGGGAACAGGGCCCTATGGCTACACCTTC

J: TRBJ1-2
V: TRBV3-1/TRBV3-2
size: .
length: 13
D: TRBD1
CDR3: CASRGVGGRGYTF
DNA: TGTGCCAGCAGAGGTGTAGGGGGCCGTGGCTACACCTTC

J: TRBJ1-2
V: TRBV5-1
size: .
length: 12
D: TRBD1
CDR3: CASSLTGVGYTF
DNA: TGCGCCAGCAGCTTGACAGGGGTTGGCTACACCTTC

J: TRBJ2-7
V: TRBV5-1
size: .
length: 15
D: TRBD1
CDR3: CASSLEAGGVHEQYF
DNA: TGCGCCAGCAGCTTGGAGGCAGGGGGCGTACACGAGCAGTACTTC

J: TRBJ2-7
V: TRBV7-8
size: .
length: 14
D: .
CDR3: CASSYPGSSYEQYF
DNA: TGTGCCAGCAGCTACCCCGGGAGCTCCTACGAGCAGTACTTC

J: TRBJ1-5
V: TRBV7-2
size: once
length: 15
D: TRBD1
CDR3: CASSLGTGVNQPQHF
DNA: TGTGCCAGCAGCTTAGGGACAGGGGTCAATCAGCCCCAGCATTTT

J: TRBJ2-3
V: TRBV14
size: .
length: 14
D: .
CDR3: CASSPAGAGDTQYF
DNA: TGTGCCAGCAGCCCTGCTGGGGCTGGAGATACGCAGTATTTT

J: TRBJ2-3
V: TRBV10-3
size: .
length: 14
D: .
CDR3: CAITSGPGVDTQYF
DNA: TGTGCCATCACGAGCGGTCCAGGGGTGGATACGCAGTATTTT

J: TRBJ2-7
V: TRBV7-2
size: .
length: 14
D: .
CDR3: CASSLAQVTYEQYF
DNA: TGTGCCAGCAGCTTAGCCCAGGTTACCTACGAGCAGTACTTC

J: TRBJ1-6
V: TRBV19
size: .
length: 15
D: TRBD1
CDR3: CASSIQGATGSPLHF
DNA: TGTGCCAGTAGTATACAGGGGGCAACAGGATCACCCCTCCACTTT

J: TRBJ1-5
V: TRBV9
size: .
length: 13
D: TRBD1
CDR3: CASSVQGGQPQHF
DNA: TGTGCCAGCAGCGTACAGGGGGGTCAGCCCCAGCATTTT

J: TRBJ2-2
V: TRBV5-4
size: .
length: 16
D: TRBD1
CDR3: CASSPADRGGTGELFF
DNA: TGTGCCAGCAGCCCCGCCGACAGGGGAGGCACCGGGGAGCTGTTTTTT

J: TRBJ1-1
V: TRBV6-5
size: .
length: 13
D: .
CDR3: CASGTGFASEAFF
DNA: TGTGCCAGTGGAACAGGGTTTGCGTCTGAAGCTTTCTTT

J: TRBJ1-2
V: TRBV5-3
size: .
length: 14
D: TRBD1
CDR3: CARSPGDRGYGYTF
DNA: TGTGCCAGAAGCCCCGGAGACAGGGGGTATGGCTACACCTTC

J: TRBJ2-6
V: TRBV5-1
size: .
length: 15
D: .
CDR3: CASSRRVSGANVLTF
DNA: TGCGCCAGCAGCCGCAGGGTCTCTGGGGCCAACGTCCTGACTTTC

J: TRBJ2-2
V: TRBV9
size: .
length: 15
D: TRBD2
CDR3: CASSVSGGNTGELFF
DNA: TGTGCCAGCAGCGTAAGCGGGGGGAACACCGGGGAGCTGTTTTTT

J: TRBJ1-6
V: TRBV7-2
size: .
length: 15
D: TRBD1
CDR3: CASSLMQGARSPLHF
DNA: TGTGCCAGCAGCTTAATGCAGGGGGCGCGTTCACCCCTCCACTTT

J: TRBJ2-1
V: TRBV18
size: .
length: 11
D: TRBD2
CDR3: CASSLERGQFF
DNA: TGTGCCAGCTCACTCGAGCGGGGGCAGTTCTTC

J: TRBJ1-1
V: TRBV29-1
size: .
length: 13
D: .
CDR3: CSATAPMNTEAFF
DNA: TGCAGCGCGACAGCACCCATGAACACTGAAGCTTTCTTT

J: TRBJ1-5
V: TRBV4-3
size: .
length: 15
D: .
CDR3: CASSQDRGNNQPQHF
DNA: TGCGCCAGCAGCCAAGACCGGGGGAACAACCAGCCCCAGCATTTT

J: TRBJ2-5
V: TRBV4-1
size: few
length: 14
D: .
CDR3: CASSQDTGPLPQYF
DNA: TGCGCCAGCAGCCAAGATACAGGCCCGCTTCCGCAGTACTTC

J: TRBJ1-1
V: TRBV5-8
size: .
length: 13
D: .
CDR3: CASSLGRDTEAFF
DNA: TGTGCCAGCAGCTTGGGCAGGGACACTGAAGCTTTCTTT

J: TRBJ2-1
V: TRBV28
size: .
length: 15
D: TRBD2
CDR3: CASISGRAEYNEQFF
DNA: TGTGCCAGCATAAGCGGGAGGGCGGAATACAATGAGCAGTTCTTC

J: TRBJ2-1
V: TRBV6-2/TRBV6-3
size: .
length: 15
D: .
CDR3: CASSYTSSSYNEQFF
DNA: TGTGCCAGCAGTTACACGTCGAGCTCCTACAATGAGCAGTTCTTC

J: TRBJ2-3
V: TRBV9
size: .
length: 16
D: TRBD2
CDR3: CASSVGVAGVYGTQYF
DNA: TGTGCCAGCAGCGTAGGGGTAGCGGGGGTCTATGGTACGCAGTATTTT

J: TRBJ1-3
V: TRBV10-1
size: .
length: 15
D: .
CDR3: CASSEGDSSGNTIYF
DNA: TGCGCCAGCAGTGAGGGCGACAGCTCTGGAAACACCATATATTTT

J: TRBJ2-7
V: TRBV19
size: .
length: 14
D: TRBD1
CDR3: CASTPDRGMTEQYF
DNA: TGTGCCAGTACCCCGGACAGGGGGATGACCGAGCAGTACTTC